These 25 T cell receptor beta chains came from one sample sequenced in a study of cytomegalovirus exposure and HLA in healthy donors. Primers for the PCR totalled 60 Vbeta and 13 Jbeta. Only in-frame clones appear in the TCRdb table, and some are missing; sequencing was by immunoSEQ multiplex PCR. The data hold around 100,000 clones, with roughly 80% observed a single time. What was sequenced was PBMCs. Receptors were obtained from a man in his forties in good health and CMV-seronegative.

The chain links TRBV19 to TRBJ1-5; D uncertain. The CDR3 is 11 amino acids. The V end was cut by 10 bases, the J end by 7 bases, with 11 bases between. CDR1 is LNHDA and CDR2 is SQIVND in the germline V gene (reference sequence). CDR3 DNA sequence: TGTGCCACCCAAACACGACAGCCCCAGCATTTT. Amino acids: CATQTRQPQHF.

The V gene is TRBV27, the J gene TRBJ1-2; 12 bases agree with TRBD1. CDR3 size: 15 residues. The V gene end was trimmed by 5 bases and the J gene end by 4 bases; junction bases not matched to a gene: 5. From germline, CDR1 is MNHEY and CDR2 SMNVEV (reference sequence). The CDR3 spells CASSDRDRGLYGYTF. CDR3 in DNA: TGTGCCAGCAGTGACCGGGACAGGGGGCTCTATGGCTACACCTTC.

The chain couples TRBV10-2 to TRBJ2-5; no clear D gene. With 2 bases removed from V and 0 bases from J, the gap between germline ends came to 13 bases. There are 16 residues in the CDR3. The germline V gene has CDR1 WSHSY and CDR2 SAAADI. The CDR3 DNA follows: TGCGCCAGCAGTGAGCGCTTCCTCGGTAACCAAGAGACCCAGTACTTC. This codes for CASSERFLGNQETQYF.

This chain links TRBV5-1 with TRBJ2-1; 14 positions match TRBD2. The J segment lost 6 bases and the V segment lost 4 bases, leaving 6 bases of the junction unmatched. The CDR3 totals 16 residues. The germline gives CDR1 SGHRS, CDR2 YFSETQ. The CDR3 region is CASSPFGTSGGNEQFF. The CDR3 DNA reads as TGCGCCAGCAGCCCATTCGGGACTAGCGGGGGCAATGAGCAGTTCTTC.

The chain joins TRBV5-1 to TRBJ2-1; D is undetermined. The CDR3 spans 12 residues. The V gene's germline CDR1 is SGHRS and CDR2 YFSETQ. V was shortened by 0 bases and J by 5 bases, with 3 bases between the two germline ends. CDR3 sequence reads: CASSLAHNEQFF. CDR3 coding DNA: TGCGCCAGCAGCTTGGCTCACAATGAGCAGTTCTTC.

The rearrangement uses TRBV7-9 and TRBJ2-3; 11 bases align to TRBD2. V was clipped by 1 base and J by 4 bases; unmatched bases: 7. The CDR3 covers 17 residues. CDR1 is SEHNR and CDR2 is FQNEAQ in the germline V gene (reference sequence). CDR3 nucleotide sequence: TGTGCCAGCAGCTTAGGGGGACTAGCGGTTGTCGCAGATACGCAGTATTTT. This translates into CASSLGGLAVVADTQYF. Supplemented by reference TRBV7-9 and TRBJ2-3, the full variable domain reads DTGVSQNPRHKITKRGQNVTFRCDPISEHNRLYWYRQTLGQGPEFLTYFQNEAQLEKSRLLSDRFSAERPKGSFSTLEIQRTEQGDSAMYLCASSLGGLAVVADTQYFGPGTRLTVL.

The CDR3 nucleotides are TGTGCCAGCAGTGAAGCGGTACAGCCTAATGAAAAACTGTTTTTT. This encodes CASSEAVQPNEKLFF. The chain combines TRBV2 with TRBJ1-4; the D is unclear. V lost 0 bases and J 3 bases, leaving 8 bases between the germline ends. This CDR3 has 15 residues. Per the germline V gene, CDR1 is SNHLY and CDR2 is FYNNEI.

About this clone itself: The junction departs from the called germline gene at one end, perhaps through a read error. The CDR3: CSSSSIQGAQPNEQFF. The CDR3, as DNA: TGTTCCAGCAGCTCGATACAGGGGGCTCAGCCTAATGAGCAGTTCTTC. The rearrangement links TRBV7-9 to TRBJ2-1, with 9 positions matching TRBD1. The germline V gene encodes CDR1 SEHNR and CDR2 FQNEAQ (reference sequence). This CDR3 is built from 16 residues.

The rearrangement joins TRBV14 to TRBJ1-1, with 8 nucleotides matching TRBD1. The CDR3 runs 15 residues. J lost 4 bases, V lost 2 bases, and 6 bases had no gene match. Germline V gene sequence: CDR1 SGHDN, CDR2 FVKESK. In nucleotides, the CDR3 is TGTGCCAGCAGCCAACAGGGGGCCCTTTCCACTGAAGCTTTCTTT. It translates to CASSQQGALSTEAFF.

The chain couples TRBV25-1 to TRBJ2-1, with D maybe TRBD1 (6 bases). This CDR3 region has 14 residues. CDR1 is MGHDK, CDR2 SYGVNS, per germline. Trimming cost V 4 bases and J 7 bases, with 14 bases left between them. DNA of the CDR3: TGTGCCAGCAGTGGATGGGAAAGGGGGAATGAGCAGTTCTTC. Translation gives CASSGWERGNEQFF.

This clone has more than one count but fewer than ten. V and J are TRBV7-9 and TRBJ1-5; 8 bases are a match to TRBD1. The V and J ends lost 4 bases and 6 bases, in that order; junction bases with no gene match: 5. CDR3 length: 14 amino acids. The germline V gene has CDR1 SEHNR and CDR2 FQNEAQ (reference sequence). The CDR3 protein is CASSSQGAGQPQHF. The CDR3 region has the DNA TGTGCCAGCAGCTCCCAGGGGGCAGGTCAGCCCCAGCATTTT.

The count of this clone is one. The CDR3 sequence: CAWSVRDEKLFF. The CDR3 nucleotides read TGTGCCTGGAGTGTACGGGATGAAAAACTGTTTTTT. This chain links TRBV30 with TRBJ1-4; D remains unclear. This CDR3 comprises 12 residues. CDR1 is GTSNPN and CDR2 is SVGIG in the germline V gene (reference sequence). Trimming took off 0 bases at V and 6 bases at J, with 5 bases between the two ends.

This clone was counted a few times. V and J are TRBV28 and TRBJ1-5; D is uncertain. V was clipped by 8 bases and J by 9 bases, with 11 bases between them. The CDR3 extends over 11 amino acids. In germline, CDR1 is MDHEN, CDR2 SYDVKM. As DNA, the CDR3 is TGTGCCAGCTCCGGGTCGAGGCCCCAGCATTTT. Translated: CASSGSRPQHF.

The chain recombines TRBV11-2 with TRBJ1-1, with D possibly matching TRBD1 (6 bases). Germline CDR1 reads SGHAT; CDR2 reads FQNNGV. This CDR3 region has 13 residues. Trimming cost V 9 bases and J 10 bases, with 21 bases left between them. In nucleotides, the CDR3 is TGTGCCAGTCCCCGCCCCGGGGGGCGTAGAGCTTTCTTT. Amino acid sequence: CASPRPGGRRAFF.

V and J are TRBV5-1 and TRBJ2-3; 8 bases fit TRBD1. The V gene end was trimmed by 4 bases and the J gene end by 4 bases; junction bases not matched to a gene: 5. CDR3 length: 14 residues. Germline CDR1 SGHRS, CDR2 YFSETQ. CDR3 sequence (DNA): TGCGCCAGCAGCCGGACAGGGAAGGCAGATACGCAGTATTTT. Its protein product is CASSRTGKADTQYF.

This clone was counted a few times. This chain links TRBV7-8 with TRBJ1-2; 8 bases agree with TRBD1. The CDR3 is made up of 14 amino acids. Germline trimming cut 4 bases from V and 4 bases from J; bases unmatched to any gene: 5. Germline CDR1 SGHVS, CDR2 FQNEAQ. The CDR3 reads CASSSPGQVYGYTF. The DNA for the CDR3 is TGTGCCAGCAGCTCTCCGGGACAGGTCTATGGCTACACCTTC.

CDR3 nucleotides: TGTGCCAGCAGCTTAGGGGACAGGGCTAACTATGGCTACACCTTC. Translation: CASSLGDRANYGYTF. The V call is TRBV7-9, the J call TRBJ1-2, with 9 positions matching TRBD1. The CDR3 consists of 15 residues. After removal of 1 base from V and 0 bases from J, the junction contained 0 bases not matched to a gene. Per germline, CDR1 SEHNR and CDR2 FQNEAQ (reference sequence).

The chain couples TRBV7-8 to TRBJ2-1; TRBD2 agrees at 9 bases. The V segment lost 5 bases and the J segment 8 bases; nucleotides outside the gene matches: 13. The CDR3 is 16 residues long. Germline V lookup: CDR1 SGHVS, CDR2 FQNEAQ. For the CDR3, the DNA is TGTGCCAGCAGCCAGGCGGGGGGGTCATTATTGGATGAGCAGTTCTTC. Translated: CASSQAGGSLLDEQFF.

This sequence joins TRBV7-2 and TRBJ2-5; 7 bases fit TRBD2. Unmatched junction bases numbered 15, after V lost 6 bases and J lost 5 bases. Germline assignment: CDR1 SGHTA and CDR2 FQGNSA. The CDR3 extends over 16 amino acids. For the CDR3, the DNA is TGTGCCAGCAGTCCCGGGGCCGGGGGGAGAATCGAGACCCAGTACTTC. It codes for CASSPGAGGRIETQYF.

V gene TRBV9 combines with J gene TRBJ2-1, with D possibly matching TRBD2 (6 bases). The CDR3 runs 14 residues. Germline V gives CDR1 SGDLS, CDR2 YYNGEE. Trimming removed 0 bases at V and 7 bases at J, with 11 bases between. The CDR3 region has the DNA TGTGCCAGCAGCGTAGCGGGGGAGAGGAATGAGCAGTTCTTC. Amino acids: CASSVAGERNEQFF.

This chain connects TRBV7-8 to TRBJ2-7; weak D call: TRBD1 (6 bases). The CDR3 sequence is 14 residues long. Germline CDR1 reads SGHVS; CDR2 reads FQNEAQ. V was pared by 5 bases and J by 5 bases, with 16 bases between. As DNA, the CDR3 is TGTGCCAGCAGCACCTACACAGGGAACCACGAGCAGTACTTC. Residues: CASSTYTGNHEQYF.

The V and J genes are TRBV5-1 and TRBJ1-4; perhaps TRBD1 as D (5 bases). Germline-derived CDR1 and CDR2 are SGHRS and YFSETQ. The CDR3 length is 14 residues. The V end was cut by 2 bases, the J end by 8 bases, with 13 bases between. The CDR3 DNA reads TGCGCCAGCAGCTTAGCAGGGACTCGAGAAAAACTGTTTTTT. Amino acid sequence: CASSLAGTREKLFF.

The chain is built from TRBV6-1 and TRBJ1-2; the D is unclear. Germline lookup yields CDR1 MNHNS and CDR2 SASEGT. This CDR3 region has 13 residues. V was shortened by 1 base and J by 8 bases, with 11 bases between the two germline ends. CDR3 region: CASSEGWSRGYTF. The CDR3, as DNA: TGTGCCAGCAGTGAAGGTTGGTCCCGGGGCTACACCTTC.

In DNA form, the CDR3 reads TGTGCCAGCAGCTTATGGGAGGGGGGCTACACCTTC. Residues: CASSLWEGGYTF. The chain couples TRBV5-6 to TRBJ1-2, with TRBD1 as a possible D gene (5 bases). CDR1 SGHDT and CDR2 YYEEEE come from the germline V gene. V was clipped by 2 bases and J by 8 bases, with 10 bases between them. The CDR3 runs to 12 residues.

The chain couples TRBV2 to TRBJ2-3, with 7 bases lining up with TRBD1. Germline values: CDR1 SNHLY, CDR2 FYNNEI. The ends lost 6 bases at V and 4 bases at J; junction bases unmatched: 7. The CDR3 runs to 14 residues. The CDR3, as DNA: TGTGCCAGCAGGACAGGGTCAGGGGCAGATACGCAGTATTTT. Translating gives CASRTGSGADTQYF.